This T cell receptor beta chain was found in a study of cytomegalovirus exposure and HLA in healthy donors. Findings and caveats of the study: A later analysis showed TCR association rates differing by HLA locus, peaking at DRB1 and lowest at HLA-C. Earlier analysis found most TCR beta V segments productive about 87% or about 30% of the time. An ancestry cluster, one associated with Asian ancestry, reportedly showed fewer N-insertions than the approximately 660-donor mean in a later analysis. Later work associated roughly 15,000 TCR beta sequences with HLA alleles at 0.05 false discovery rate.

Concerning this clone itself: Antigen unknown.

Looked up from germline, CDR1 is SNHLY and CDR2 is FYNNEI. This CDR3 is 15 amino acids long. With 2 bases removed from V and 4 bases from J, the gap between germline ends came to 14 bases. PCR amplification relied on 60 Vbeta primers (plus 13 Jbeta primers). Repertoires were generated with immunoSEQ multiplex PCR, while TCRdb's copy carries only in-frame clones and drops some. The table includes about 150,000 clones, roughly 72% detected once. The receptor's source is a middle-aged man in good health and CMV-seronegative. The rearrangement links TRBV2 to TRBJ2-5, with a weak D call TRBD1 (6 bases). Sample: PBMCs. DNA for the CDR3: TGTGCCAGCAGTGAATTCGTGGGGGCCGGAGAGACCCAGTACTTC. Protein sequence: CASSEFVGAGETQYF.